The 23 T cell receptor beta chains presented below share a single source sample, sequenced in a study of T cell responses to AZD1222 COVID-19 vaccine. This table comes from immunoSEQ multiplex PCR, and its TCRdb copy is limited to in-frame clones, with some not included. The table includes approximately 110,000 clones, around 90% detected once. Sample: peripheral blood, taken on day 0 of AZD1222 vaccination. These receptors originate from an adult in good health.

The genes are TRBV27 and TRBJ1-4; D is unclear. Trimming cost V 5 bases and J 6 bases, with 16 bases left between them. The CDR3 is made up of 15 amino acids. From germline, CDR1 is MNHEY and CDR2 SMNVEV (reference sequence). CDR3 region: CASSPRISPDEKLFF. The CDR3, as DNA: TGTGCCAGCAGTCCTAGAATTTCCCCTGATGAAAAACTGTTTTTT.

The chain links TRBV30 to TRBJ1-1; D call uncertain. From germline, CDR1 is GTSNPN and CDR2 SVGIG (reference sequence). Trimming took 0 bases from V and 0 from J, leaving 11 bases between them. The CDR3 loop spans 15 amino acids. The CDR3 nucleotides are TGTGCCTGGAGTGTACGATTGGGCATGAACACTGAAGCTTTCTTT. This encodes CAWSVRLGMNTEAFF.

The CDR3: CASSNLDRGNTEAFF. The CDR3 DNA sequence: TGTGCCAGCAGTAATTTAGACAGGGGGAACACTGAAGCTTTCTTT. The V gene is TRBV6-5, the J gene TRBJ1-1, with 8 bases matching TRBD1. V gave up 5 bases and J gave up 1 base; unmatched junction bases: 6. The CDR3 consists of 15 residues. Germline V gives CDR1 MNHEY, CDR2 SVGAGI.

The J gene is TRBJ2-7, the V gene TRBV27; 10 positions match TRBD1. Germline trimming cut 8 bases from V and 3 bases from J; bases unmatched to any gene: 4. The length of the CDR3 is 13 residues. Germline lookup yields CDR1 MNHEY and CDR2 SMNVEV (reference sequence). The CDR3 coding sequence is TGTGCCAGCTCACGGGACAGGGGCTACGAGCAGTACTTC. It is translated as CASSRDRGYEQYF.

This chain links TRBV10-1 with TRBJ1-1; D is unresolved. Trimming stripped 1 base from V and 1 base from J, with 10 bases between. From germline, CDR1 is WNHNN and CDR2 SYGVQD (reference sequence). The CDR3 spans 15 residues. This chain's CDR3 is CASSELAERNTEAFF. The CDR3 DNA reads TGCGCCAGCAGTGAGTTGGCAGAGAGGAACACTGAAGCTTTCTTT.

Written as DNA, the CDR3 is TGTGCCAGTAGTATCGGGCAGGGGGACGGCGGGGAGCTGTTTTTT. This translates into CASSIGQGDGGELFF. This chain uses TRBV19 with TRBJ2-2; 7 nucleotides line up with TRBD1. The germline gives CDR1 LNHDA, CDR2 SQIVND (reference sequence). The J segment lost 7 bases and the V segment lost 3 bases, leaving 8 bases of the junction unmatched. The CDR3 runs to 15 residues.

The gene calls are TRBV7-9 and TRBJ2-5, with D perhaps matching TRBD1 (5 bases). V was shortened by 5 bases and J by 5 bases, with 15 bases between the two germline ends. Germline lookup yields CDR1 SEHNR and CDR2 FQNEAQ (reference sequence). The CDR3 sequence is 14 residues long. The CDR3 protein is CASSPQGTRETQYF. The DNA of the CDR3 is TGTGCCAGCAGCCCTCAGGGCACCCGTGAGACCCAGTACTTC. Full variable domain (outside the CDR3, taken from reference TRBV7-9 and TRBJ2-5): DTGVSQNPRHKITKRGQNVTFRCDPISEHNRLYWYRQTLGQGPEFLTYFQNEAQLEKSRLLSDRFSAERPKGSFSTLEIQRTEQGDSAMYLCASSPQGTRETQYFGPGTRLLVL.

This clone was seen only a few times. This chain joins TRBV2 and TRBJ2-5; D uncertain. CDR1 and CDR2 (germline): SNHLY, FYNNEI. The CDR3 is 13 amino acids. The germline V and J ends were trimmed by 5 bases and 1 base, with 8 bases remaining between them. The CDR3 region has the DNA TGTGCCAGCAGTAGGAACAGCCAAGAGACCCAGTACTTC. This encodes CASSRNSQETQYF.

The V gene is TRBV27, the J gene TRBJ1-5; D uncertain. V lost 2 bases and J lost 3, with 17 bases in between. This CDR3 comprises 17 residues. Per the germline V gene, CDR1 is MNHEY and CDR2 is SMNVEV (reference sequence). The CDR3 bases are TGTGCCAGCAGTTTAGTGGCCCCGTGGGAGCTCAATCAGCCCCAGCATTTT. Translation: CASSLVAPWELNQPQHF.

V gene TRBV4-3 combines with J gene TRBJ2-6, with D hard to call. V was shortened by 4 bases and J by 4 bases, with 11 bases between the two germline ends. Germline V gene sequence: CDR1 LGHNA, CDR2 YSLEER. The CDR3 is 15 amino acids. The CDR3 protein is CASSLQETGANVLTF. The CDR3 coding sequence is TGCGCCAGCAGCCTCCAGGAAACCGGGGCCAACGTCCTGACTTTC.

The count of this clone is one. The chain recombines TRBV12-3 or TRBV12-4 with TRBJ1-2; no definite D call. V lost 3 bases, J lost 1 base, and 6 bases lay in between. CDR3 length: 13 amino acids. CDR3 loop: CASSFTDNYGYTF. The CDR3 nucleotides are TGTGCCAGCAGTTTTACAGATAACTATGGCTACACCTTC.

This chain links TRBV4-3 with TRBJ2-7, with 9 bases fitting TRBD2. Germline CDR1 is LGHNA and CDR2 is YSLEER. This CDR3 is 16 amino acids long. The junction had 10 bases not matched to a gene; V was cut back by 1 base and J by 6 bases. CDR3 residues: CASSQVDSRGGSEQYF. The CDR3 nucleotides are TGCGCCAGCAGCCAAGTCGATTCGCGGGGGGGAAGCGAGCAGTACTTC.

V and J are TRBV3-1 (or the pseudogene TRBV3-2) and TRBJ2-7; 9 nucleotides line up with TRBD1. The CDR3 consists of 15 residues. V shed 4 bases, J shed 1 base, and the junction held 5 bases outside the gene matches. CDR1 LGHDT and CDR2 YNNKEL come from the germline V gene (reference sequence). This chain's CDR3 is CASSRPGQGSYEQYF. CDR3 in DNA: TGTGCCAGCAGCCGACCGGGACAGGGTTCCTACGAGCAGTACTTC.

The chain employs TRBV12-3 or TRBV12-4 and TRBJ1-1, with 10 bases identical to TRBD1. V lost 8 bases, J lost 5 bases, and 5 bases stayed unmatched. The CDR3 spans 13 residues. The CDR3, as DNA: TGTGCCAGCTTAGGACAGGGGGGGACTGAAGCTTTCTTT. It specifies CASLGQGGTEAFF.

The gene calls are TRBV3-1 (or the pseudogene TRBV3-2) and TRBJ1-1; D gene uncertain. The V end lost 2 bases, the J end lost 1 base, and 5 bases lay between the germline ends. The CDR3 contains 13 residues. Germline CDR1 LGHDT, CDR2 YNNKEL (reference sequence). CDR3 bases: TGTGCCAGCAGCCAAAGGGAGAACACTGAAGCTTTCTTT. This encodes CASSQRENTEAFF.

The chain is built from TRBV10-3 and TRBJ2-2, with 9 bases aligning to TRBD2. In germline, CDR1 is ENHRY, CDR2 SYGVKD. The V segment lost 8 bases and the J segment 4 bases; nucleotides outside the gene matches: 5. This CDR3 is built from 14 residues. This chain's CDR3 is CAIGAGGITGELFF. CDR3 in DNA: TGTGCCATCGGCGCGGGGGGGATCACCGGGGAGCTGTTTTTT.

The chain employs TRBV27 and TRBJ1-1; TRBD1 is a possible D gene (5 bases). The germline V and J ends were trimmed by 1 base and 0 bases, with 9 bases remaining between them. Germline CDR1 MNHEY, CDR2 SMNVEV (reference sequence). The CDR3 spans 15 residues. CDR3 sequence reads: CASSLWPGVNTEAFF. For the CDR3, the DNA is TGTGCCAGCAGTTTATGGCCGGGGGTGAACACTGAAGCTTTCTTT.

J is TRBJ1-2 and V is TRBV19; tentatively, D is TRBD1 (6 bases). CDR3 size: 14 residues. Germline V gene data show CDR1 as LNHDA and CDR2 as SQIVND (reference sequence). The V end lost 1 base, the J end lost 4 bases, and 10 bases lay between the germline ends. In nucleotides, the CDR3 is TGTGCCAGTAGTATAGTCGGCAGGGGCTATGGCTACACCTTC. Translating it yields CASSIVGRGYGYTF. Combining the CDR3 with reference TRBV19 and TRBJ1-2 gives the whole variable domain DGGITQSPKYLFRKEGQNVTLSCEQNLNHDAMYWYRQDPGQGLRLIYYSQIVNDFQKGDIAEGYSVSREKKESFPLTVTSAQKNPTAFYLCASSIVGRGYGYTFGSGTRLTVV.

CDR3 amino acids: CASSWGQGKETQYF. The CDR3 DNA sequence: TGCGCCAGCAGCTGGGGTCAGGGGAAAGAGACCCAGTACTTC. The chain has TRBV5-1 and TRBJ2-5; tentatively, D is TRBD1 (6 bases). The CDR3 is 14 amino acids. Trimming cost V 3 bases and J 3 bases, with 12 bases left between them. The germline V gene encodes CDR1 SGHRS and CDR2 YFSETQ.

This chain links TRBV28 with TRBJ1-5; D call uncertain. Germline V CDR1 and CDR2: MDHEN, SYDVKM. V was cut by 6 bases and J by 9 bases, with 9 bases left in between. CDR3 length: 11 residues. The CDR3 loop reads CASRSRRPQHF. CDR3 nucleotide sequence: TGTGCCAGCAGATCCCGACGGCCCCAGCATTTT.

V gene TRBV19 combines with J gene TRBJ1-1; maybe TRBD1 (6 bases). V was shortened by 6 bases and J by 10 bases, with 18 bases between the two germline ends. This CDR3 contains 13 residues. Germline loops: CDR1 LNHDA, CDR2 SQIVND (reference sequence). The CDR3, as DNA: TGTGCCAGTAGCCCTGGAGGGGGGGTCGGAGCTTTCTTT. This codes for CASSPGGGVGAFF.

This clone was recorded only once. CDR3 protein: CASSLGVGGLYNEQFF. DNA of the CDR3: TGCGCCAGCAGCTTGGGCGTGGGAGGACTCTACAATGAGCAGTTCTTC. The chain couples TRBV5-1 to TRBJ2-1, with a weak D call TRBD2 (6 bases). Trimming removed 0 bases at V and 3 bases at J, with 13 bases between. Looked up from germline, CDR1 is SGHRS and CDR2 is YFSETQ. The CDR3 length is 16 residues. Using reference TRBV5-1 and TRBJ2-1 for the parts outside the CDR3, the full variable domain is KAGVTQTPRYLIKTRGQQVTLSCSPISGHRSVSWYQQTPGQGLQFLFEYFSETQRNKGNFPGRFSGRQFSNSRSEMNVSTLELGDSALYLCASSLGVGGLYNEQFFGPGTRLTVL.

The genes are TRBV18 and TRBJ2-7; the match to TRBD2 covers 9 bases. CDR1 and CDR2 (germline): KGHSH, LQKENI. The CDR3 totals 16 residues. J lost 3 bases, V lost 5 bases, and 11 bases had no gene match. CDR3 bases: TGTGCCAGCTCAGCGAGACTAGCGGCCCAGAGCTACGAGCAGTACTTC. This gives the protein CASSARLAAQSYEQYF.